These 23 T cell receptor beta chains were sequenced from one sample in a study of blood T cell repertoires in COVID-19. TCRdb keeps only in-frame clones here, not all; method: immunoSEQ multiplex PCR. Of more than 300,000 clones listed, 70% to 90% were seen once; the top ten hold 5.5% to 7%. The material sequenced was PBMCs or T cells enriched from blood (not recorded which). All receptors derive from a woman aged 30 to 39 who had recovered from COVID-19.

The rearrangement uses TRBV27 and TRBJ1-6; 11 bases match TRBD1. V lost 2 bases to trimming and J lost 7 bases; unmatched junction nucleotides: 7. The germline V gene encodes CDR1 MNHEY and CDR2 SMNVEV (reference sequence). The CDR3 contains 17 residues. CDR3 DNA: TGTGCCAGCAGTTTAGGACAGGGGGCGGAGAACAATTCACCCCTCCACTTT. It encodes CASSLGQGAENNSPLHF.

The chain is built from TRBV28 and TRBJ1-2; D gene ambiguous. The CDR3 covers 13 residues. V was pared by 5 bases and J by 2 bases, with 9 bases between. The V gene's germline CDR1 is MDHEN and CDR2 SYDVKM. Here the CDR3 reads CASSLRENYGYTF. In DNA, the CDR3 is TGTGCCAGCAGTCTGCGGGAGAACTATGGCTACACCTTC.

The chain links TRBV29-1 to TRBJ1-2; the D gene is possibly TRBD1 (5 bases). The CDR3 covers 14 residues. The V gene's germline CDR1 is SQVTM and CDR2 ANQGSEA. The germline V and J ends were trimmed by 0 bases and 4 bases, with 12 bases remaining between them. The CDR3 nucleotides are TGCAGCGTTGAAGACCGACCCGGGGGCTATGGCTACACCTTC. Residues: CSVEDRPGGYGYTF.

The rearrangement uses TRBV19 and TRBJ1-5, with D possibly TRBD1 on 6 matching bases. CDR1 and CDR2 from the germline V gene are LNHDA and SQIVND (reference sequence). This CDR3 comprises 12 residues. Trimming stripped 3 bases from V and 13 bases from J, with 13 bases between. CDR3 loop: CASSIGGALQHF. The CDR3 nucleotides read TGTGCCAGTAGTATTGGGGGGGCGCTACAGCATTTT.

The chain couples TRBV10-3 to TRBJ1-1; tentatively, D is TRBD1 (5 bases). CDR1 is ENHRY and CDR2 is SYGVKD in the germline V gene. The CDR3 spans 15 residues. Trimming removed 0 bases at V and 5 bases at J, with 13 bases between. The CDR3 spells CAISESGGIGTEAFF. CDR3 bases: TGTGCCATCAGTGAGTCGGGGGGGATCGGTACTGAAGCTTTCTTT.

This clone was detected a few times. The V and J genes are TRBV9 and TRBJ2-7, with 8 bases fitting TRBD2. The CDR3 loop spans 15 amino acids. After removal of 4 bases from V and 6 bases from J, the junction contained 12 bases not matched to a gene. Looked up from germline, CDR1 is SGDLS and CDR2 is YYNGEE. CDR3 DNA sequence: TGTGCCAGCAGCCCAGGGACTAGTTTAGCTGGCGAGCAGTACTTC. This codes for CASSPGTSLAGEQYF.

This sequence joins TRBV25-1 and TRBJ1-2; D unresolved. Germline V gives CDR1 MGHDK, CDR2 SYGVNS. Trimming shortened V by 2 bases and J by 3 bases, and 7 bases separated the two germline ends. The CDR3 sequence is 13 residues long. The CDR3 loop reads CASSESGYYGYTF. In nucleotides, the CDR3 is TGTGCCAGCAGTGAAAGCGGCTACTATGGCTACACCTTC.

This rearrangement joins TRBV9 to TRBJ1-2; TRBD1 matches at 8 bases. Trimming at V came to 4 bases and at J to 7 bases, leaving 9 bases not matched to a gene. Germline V gives CDR1 SGDLS, CDR2 YYNGEE. The CDR3 loop spans 14 amino acids. CDR3 sequence: CASSPWTGLGGYTF. DNA of the CDR3: TGTGCCAGCAGCCCATGGACAGGGCTTGGTGGCTACACCTTC.

The chain combines TRBV12-3 or TRBV12-4 with TRBJ1-2; possibly TRBD1 for D (5 bases). The length of the CDR3 is 12 residues. V lost 8 bases, J lost 6 bases, and 13 bases lay in between. Written as DNA, the CDR3 is TGTGCCAGCGGCCAGACAGCTAATGGCTACACCTTC. Protein: CASGQTANGYTF.

The chain has TRBV6-6 and TRBJ1-3; D call uncertain. Germline values: CDR1 MNHNY, CDR2 SVGAGI (reference sequence). The CDR3 has 12 amino acids. The germline V and J ends were trimmed by 7 bases and 4 bases, with 8 bases remaining between them. Here the CDR3 reads CASNYGGNTIYF. The CDR3 DNA is TGTGCCAGCAACTATGGGGGAAACACCATATATTTT.

This clone was found once. This chain connects TRBV5-1 to TRBJ2-1; 8 positions match TRBD1. CDR3 length: 12 amino acids. The germline CDR1 and CDR2 sequences are SGHRS and YFSETQ. Trimming cost V 0 bases and J 10 bases; bases outside gene matches: 0. CDR3 loop: CASSLGQGEQFF. CDR3 bases: TGCGCCAGCAGCTTGGGACAGGGGGAGCAGTTCTTC.

The chain recombines TRBV11-2 with TRBJ1-1, with D unclear. The CDR3 length is 13 residues. In germline, CDR1 is SGHAT, CDR2 FQNNGV. Trimming removed 3 bases at V and 2 bases at J, with 7 bases between. The CDR3 DNA sequence: TGTGCCAGCAGCTTGAGTTCCAACACTGAAGCTTTCTTT. Translation gives CASSLSSNTEAFF.

The chain links TRBV9 to TRBJ1-3; D gene unclear. V dropped 0 bases and J dropped 0 bases, with 10 bases sitting between them. Germline assignment: CDR1 SGDLS and CDR2 YYNGEE. The CDR3 loop spans 16 amino acids. The DNA of the CDR3 is TGTGCCAGCAGCGTAGTGGCAGACTACTCTGGAAACACCATATATTTT. Amino acids: CASSVVADYSGNTIYF.

The chain's CDR3 is CASSYVAEANYGYTF. The CDR3 coding sequence is TGTGCCAGCAGTTACGTCGCGGAAGCTAACTATGGCTACACCTTC. V and J are TRBV6-5 and TRBJ1-2; D gene unclear. CDR3 size: 15 residues. Deletions cut 2 bases from V and 0 bases from J, with 10 bases between. The V gene's germline CDR1 is MNHEY and CDR2 SVGAGI.

The J gene is TRBJ1-5, the V gene TRBV3-1 (or the pseudogene TRBV3-2); TRBD1 aligns across 9 bases. CDR1 is LGHDT, CDR2 YNNKEL, per germline (reference sequence). V shed 5 bases, J shed 9 bases, and the junction held 5 bases outside the gene matches. The CDR3 length is 13 residues. The CDR3 sequence is CASSVGGQGPQHF. The CDR3 nucleotides are TGTGCCAGCAGCGTAGGGGGACAGGGGCCCCAGCATTTT.

CDR3 DNA: TGTGCCACCAGTGAGACAGGGATCGGGTCCTACAATGAGCAGTTCTTC. Residues: CATSETGIGSYNEQFF. The chain recombines TRBV24-1 with TRBJ2-1; TRBD1 matches at 7 bases. The J segment lost 1 base and the V segment lost 4 bases, leaving 6 bases of the junction unmatched. The CDR3 contains 16 residues. Per germline, CDR1 KGHDR and CDR2 SFDVKD.

The V gene is TRBV30, the J gene TRBJ1-4; tentatively, D is TRBD1 (5 bases). Looked up from germline, CDR1 is GTSNPN and CDR2 is SVGIG (reference sequence). V was trimmed by 4 bases and J by 0 bases, leaving 12 bases between them. This CDR3 has 15 residues. The CDR3 DNA is TGTGCCTGGACTCTCACGGGGGCAACTAATGAAAAACTGTTTTTT. It encodes CAWTLTGATNEKLFF.

This clone was seen a handful of times. This rearrangement joins TRBV6-2 or TRBV6-3 to TRBJ1-5; 7 bases are a match to TRBD1. V lost 5 bases, J lost 7 bases, and 5 bases stayed unmatched. The CDR3 is 13 amino acids. From germline, CDR1 is MNHEY and CDR2 SVGEGT. The CDR3 is CASSRTGRQPQHF. CDR3 sequence (DNA): TGTGCCAGCAGTCGGACAGGAAGGCAGCCCCAGCATTTT.

J is TRBJ1-1 and V is TRBV3-1 (or the pseudogene TRBV3-2); no reliable D call. CDR1 and CDR2 from the germline V gene are LGHDT and YNNKEL (reference sequence). V shed 7 bases and J shed 2 bases, with 14 bases lying between them. The CDR3 is made up of 14 amino acids. The CDR3 DNA is TGTGCCAGCAACGAGGGCCAAATCAACACTGAAGCTTTCTTT. Protein: CASNEGQINTEAFF.

The chain links TRBV6-5 to TRBJ1-6, with unresolved D. CDR1 is MNHEY, CDR2 SVGAGI, per germline. This CDR3 is built from 13 residues. V was pared by 7 bases and J by 7 bases, with 11 bases between. The CDR3 reads CASMAELNSPLHF. The DNA of the CDR3 is TGTGCCAGCATGGCAGAATTGAATTCACCCCTCCACTTT.

Written as DNA, the CDR3 is TGTGCCAGCAGCGCCCCCGGCCGGACAATGGGGTACAATGAGCAGTTCTTC. Translation: CASSAPGRTMGYNEQFF. The chain employs TRBV11-2 and TRBJ2-1; maybe TRBD1 (5 bases). The length of the CDR3 is 17 residues. Trimming took off 5 bases at V and 4 bases at J, with 21 bases between the two ends. Germline V gene sequence: CDR1 SGHAT, CDR2 FQNNGV.

The V and J genes are TRBV30 and TRBJ2-4, with TRBD1 matching 7 bases. The CDR3 is 18 amino acids. Germline lookup yields CDR1 GTSNPN and CDR2 SVGIG (reference sequence). V trimming: 2 bases; J trimming: 0 bases; junction bases outside the gene matches: 13. In nucleotides, the CDR3 is TGTGCCTGGAGTCAAACCACTCAGGGGGAACTAGCCAAAAACATTCAGTACTTC. Protein sequence: CAWSQTTQGELAKNIQYF.

The rearrangement uses TRBV28 and TRBJ2-4, with TRBD2 as a possible D gene (5 bases). V was clipped by 5 bases and J by 4 bases, with 6 bases between them. The CDR3 has 12 residues. Germline loops: CDR1 MDHEN, CDR2 SYDVKM. CDR3 nucleotides: TGTGCCAGCAGTACTAGAAAAAACATTCAGTACTTC. Its protein is CASSTRKNIQYF.